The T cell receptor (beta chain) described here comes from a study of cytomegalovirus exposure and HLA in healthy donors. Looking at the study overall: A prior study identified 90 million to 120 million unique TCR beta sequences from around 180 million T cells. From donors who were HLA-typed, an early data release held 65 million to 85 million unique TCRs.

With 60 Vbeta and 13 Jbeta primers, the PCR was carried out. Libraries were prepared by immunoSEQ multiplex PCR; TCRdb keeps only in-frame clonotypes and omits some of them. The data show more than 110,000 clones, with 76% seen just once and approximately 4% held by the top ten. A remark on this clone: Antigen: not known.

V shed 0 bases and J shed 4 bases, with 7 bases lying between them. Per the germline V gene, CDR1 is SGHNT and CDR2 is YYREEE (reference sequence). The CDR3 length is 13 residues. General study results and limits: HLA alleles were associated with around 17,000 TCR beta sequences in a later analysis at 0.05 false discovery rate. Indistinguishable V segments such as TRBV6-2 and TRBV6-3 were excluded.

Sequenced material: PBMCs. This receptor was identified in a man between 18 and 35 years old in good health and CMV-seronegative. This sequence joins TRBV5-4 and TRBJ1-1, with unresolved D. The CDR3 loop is CASSLGVSTEAFF. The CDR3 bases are TGTGCCAGCAGCTTGGGTGTGAGCACTGAAGCTTTCTTT.